This T cell receptor beta chain was obtained from a study of blood T cell repertoires in COVID-19. Study background: Sites across the United States, Italy and Spain contributed samples from acute and convalescent COVID-19.

As originally analysed: Amplification of reference gene primers provided the estimated nucleated cell counts. Repertoires were generated with immunoSEQ multiplex PCR, while TCRdb's copy carries only in-frame clones and drops some. The D gene and trimming were derived from the DNA, and the V and J assignments and clone size from that table. The sample gives around 80,000 clones, over 65% of which show up once; around 6% is in the top ten. After removal of 5 bases from V and 6 bases from J, the junction contained 5 bases not matched to a gene. The CDR3 length is 15 residues. Germline assignment: CDR1 WSHSY and CDR2 SAAADI.

This clonotype was obtained from a man in his forties or fifties with active or convalescent COVID-19. The genes are TRBV10-2 and TRBJ1-6; 9 bases agree with TRBD1. The sequenced sample was peripheral blood. The DNA for the CDR3 is TGCGCCAGCAGTCCACAGGGGGCGATTAATTCACCCCTCCACTTT. Encoded protein: CASSPQGAINSPLHF.